The next 15 T cell receptor beta chains were all read from a single sample in a study of T cells in Graves' hyperthyroidism and ophthalmopathy. Researchers amplified the TCR beta CDR3 regions from RNA transcripts. An initial round of RT-PCR targeting the TCR CDR3 relied on the HTBI primer set. TCRdb recomputed calls from the multiplex PCR reads with MiXCR, one row per CDR3 protein. The sample lists around 540,000 distinct CDR3 sequences, around 15% seen once, with over 25% in the top ten. Sequencing was performed on blood. The source is a woman aged 25 to 39 with Graves' ophthalmopathy.

This clonotype came up a few times. The chain couples TRBV7-6 to TRBJ2-1; unclear D gene. Trimming pared 5 bases from V and 0 bases from J, leaving 11 bases between. The germline V gene has CDR1 SGHVS and CDR2 FNYEAQ. This CDR3 has 15 amino acids. The CDR3 DNA follows: TGTGCCAGCAGCATTCCCTCCAGCTCCTACAATGAGCAGTTCTTC. This codes for CASSIPSSSYNEQFF.

This clonotype appeared many times. The chain combines TRBV5-5 with TRBJ2-7; 9 bases are shared with TRBD1. The CDR3 spans 15 residues. With 4 bases clipped from V and 4 bases from J, the junction kept 9 bases outside the gene matches. The germline V gene has CDR1 SGHKS and CDR2 YYEKEE (reference sequence). This CDR3 reads CASSPIQGARYEQYF. The CDR3 region has the DNA TGTGCCAGCAGCCCGATACAGGGGGCGCGGTACGAGCAGTACTTC.

This clonotype was seen only a few times. The CDR3: CASSQDRGLRDEQFF. CDR3 coding DNA: TGCGCCAGCAGCCAGGACAGGGGTCTTCGCGATGAGCAGTTCTTC. V gene TRBV4-3 combines with J gene TRBJ2-1; 9 nucleotides agree with TRBD1. The V gene's germline CDR1 is LGHNA and CDR2 YSLEER. The junction had 8 bases not matched to a gene; V was cut back by 3 bases and J by 8 bases. CDR3 length: 15 residues.

CDR3 bases: TGTGCCAGCAGCTTGGGAGGACAGGGAGCAGATACGCAGTATTTT. Its protein is CASSLGGQGADTQYF. The J gene is TRBJ2-3, the V gene TRBV5-4, with 8 bases fitting TRBD1. Germline CDR1 reads SGHNT; CDR2 reads YYREEE (reference sequence). This CDR3 is built from 15 residues. The J segment lost 4 bases and the V segment lost 0 bases, leaving 4 bases of the junction unmatched.

The chain has TRBV11-2 and TRBJ2-5, with D perhaps TRBD1 or TRBD2 (6 bases each). CDR3 size: 15 residues. Per germline, CDR1 SGHAT and CDR2 FQNNGV. Trimming took 4 bases from V and 5 from J, leaving 17 bases between them. CDR3 loop: CASSSVLGAGETQYF. For the CDR3, the DNA is TGTGCCAGCAGCTCTGTTTTGGGGGCGGGGGAGACCCAGTACTTC.

This clonotype was observed at least ten times. V gene TRBV29-1 combines with J gene TRBJ2-1, with D possibly being TRBD2 (5 bases). Trimming shortened V by 4 bases and J by 0 bases, and 13 bases separated the two germline ends. The CDR3 is 15 amino acids. Germline loops: CDR1 SQVTM, CDR2 ANQGSEA. The CDR3 here is CSVGMGGYSYNEQFF. CDR3 coding DNA: TGCAGCGTTGGTATGGGCGGGTACTCCTACAATGAGCAGTTCTTC.

With regard to this clonotype: A read error may account for a junction end that differs from germline. The genes are TRBV24-1 and TRBJ2-2, with D perhaps matching TRBD2 (6 bases). CDR1 and CDR2 (germline): KGHDR, SFDVKD. This CDR3 has 17 residues. The CDR3 here is CAASDFGRETNTGELFF. As DNA, the CDR3 is TGTGCCGCCAGTGATTTTGGGCGGGAAACGAACACCGGGGAGCTGTTTTTT.

In this sample, this clonotype turned up many times. The chain links TRBV19 to TRBJ2-7; tentatively, D is TRBD1 (5 bases). V shed 5 bases and J shed 3 bases, with 17 bases lying between them. The V gene's germline CDR1 is LNHDA and CDR2 SQIVND (reference sequence). The CDR3 extends over 15 amino acids. The CDR3 here is CASSLARTPFYEQYF. The CDR3 DNA sequence: TGTGCCAGTAGTCTGGCCCGGACACCATTCTACGAGCAGTACTTC.

This clonotype came up many times. The V gene is TRBV6-5, the J gene TRBJ1-1; no clear D. Deletions cut 0 bases from V and 1 base from J, with 21 bases between. CDR3 length equals 19 residues. From germline, CDR1 is MNHEY and CDR2 SVGAGI. The CDR3 sequence is CASSYSILSRIEQNTEAFF. The CDR3 DNA reads TGTGCCAGCAGTTACTCGATTCTCTCAAGGATCGAACAGAACACTGAAGCTTTCTTT.

This clonotype came up many times. V and J are TRBV3-1 and TRBJ2-7; TRBD2 matches 12 bases. J was trimmed by 10 bases and V by 6 bases; bases with no gene match: 7. Per germline, CDR1 LGHDT and CDR2 YNNKEL (reference sequence). The CDR3 is made up of 13 amino acids. The CDR3 spells CASRMTSGRSQYF. CDR3 nucleotide sequence: TGTGCCAGCAGGATGACTAGCGGGAGAAGTCAGTACTTC.

V gene TRBV11-2 combines with J gene TRBJ2-1, with 12 nucleotides matching TRBD2. J lost 2 bases, V lost 6 bases, and 5 bases had no gene match. This CDR3 comprises 16 residues. In germline, CDR1 is SGHAT, CDR2 FQNNGV. The CDR3 is CASSWTSGVAYNEQFF. CDR3 bases: TGTGCCAGCAGTTGGACTAGCGGGGTGGCCTACAATGAGCAGTTCTTC.

The chain has TRBV9 and TRBJ2-4, with 7 positions matching TRBD1. This CDR3 comprises 13 residues. V shed 3 bases and J 7 bases; nucleotides not matched to a gene: 4. CDR1 is SGDLS, CDR2 YYNGEE, per germline. CDR3 in amino acids: CASSAGGGNIQYF. Here the CDR3 DNA reads TGTGCCAGCAGCGCAGGGGGTGGTAACATTCAGTACTTC.

This clonotype was seen repeatedly, ten times or more. The chain's CDR3 is CASSSRGVGYEQYF. CDR3 sequence (DNA): TGTGCCAGCAGTTCGAGGGGGGTAGGCTACGAGCAGTACTTC. The chain uses TRBV28 and TRBJ2-7, with D perhaps being TRBD1 or TRBD2 (6 bases each). The CDR3 length is 14 residues. Germline V gene data show CDR1 as MDHEN and CDR2 as SYDVKM. Trimming cost V 4 bases and J 3 bases, with 13 bases left between them.

This clonotype was detected only a few times. J is TRBJ2-7 and V is TRBV13; a possible D gene is TRBD2 (7 bases). CDR1 is PRHDT and CDR2 is FYEKMQ in the germline V gene (reference sequence). Trimming shortened V by 5 bases and J by 3 bases, and 11 bases separated the two germline ends. The CDR3 totals 13 residues. CDR3 amino acids: CASSKGEGYEQYF. The CDR3 DNA sequence: TGTGCCAGCAGCAAGGGGGAGGGCTACGAGCAGTACTTC.

The chain combines TRBV4-3 with TRBJ2-2; D unresolved. The germline V gene has CDR1 LGHNA and CDR2 YSLEER. V dropped 1 base and J dropped 6 bases, with 6 bases sitting between them. There are 13 residues in the CDR3. The CDR3 DNA is TGCGCCAGCAGCCAAGCTAAGGCCGGGGAGCTGTTTTTT. Protein product: CASSQAKAGELFF.